This T cell receptor beta chain originates from a study of shared clonotypes between healthy human individuals. Sequencing was performed with immunoSEQ multiplex PCR; in TCRdb, only in-frame clones are kept and a portion is missing. This sample has 2 million to 2.5 million clones; roughly 96% occur once, and the top ten carry 0.1% to 0.15%. Between the trimmed V and J ends, which lost 2 bases and 7 bases, there was a span of 15 bases. This CDR3 is 15 amino acids long. In germline, CDR1 is MGHRA, CDR2 YSYEKL. The chain carries TRBV4-1 and TRBJ2-1; perhaps TRBD2 as D (6 bases). Sequencing used naive CD4+ T cells sorted from blood. Subset indicated: CD45RA+ positively selected. This TCR came from a man younger than 30 in good health. The CDR3 protein is CASSQTEGAVNEQFF. The CDR3 coding sequence is TGCGCCAGCAGCCAAACGGAGGGAGCGGTTAATGAGCAGTTCTTC.